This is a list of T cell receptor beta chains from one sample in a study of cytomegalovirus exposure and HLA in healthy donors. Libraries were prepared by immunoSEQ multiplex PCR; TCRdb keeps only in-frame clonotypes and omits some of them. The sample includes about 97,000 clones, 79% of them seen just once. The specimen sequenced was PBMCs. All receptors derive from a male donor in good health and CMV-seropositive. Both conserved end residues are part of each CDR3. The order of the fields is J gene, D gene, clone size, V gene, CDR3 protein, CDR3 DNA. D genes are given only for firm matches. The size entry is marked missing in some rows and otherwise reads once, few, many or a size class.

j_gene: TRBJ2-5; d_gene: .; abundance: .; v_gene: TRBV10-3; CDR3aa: CAISETVGQETQYF; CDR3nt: TGTGCCATCAGTGAGACAGTAGGCCAAGAGACCCAGTACTTC
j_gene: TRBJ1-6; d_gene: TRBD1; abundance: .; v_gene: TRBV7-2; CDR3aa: CASSLVPGTGNSPLHF; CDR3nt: TGTGCCAGCAGCTTAGTTCCCGGGACAGGGAATTCACCCCTCCACTTT
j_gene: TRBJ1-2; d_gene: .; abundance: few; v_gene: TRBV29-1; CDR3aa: CSVEIRGGYTF; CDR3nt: TGCAGCGTTGAAATTCGGGGAGGCTACACCTTC
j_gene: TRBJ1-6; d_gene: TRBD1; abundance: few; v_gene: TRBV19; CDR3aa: CASSTGTGVYNSPLHF; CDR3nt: TGTGCCAGTAGTACCGGGACAGGGGTGTATAATTCACCCCTCCACTTT
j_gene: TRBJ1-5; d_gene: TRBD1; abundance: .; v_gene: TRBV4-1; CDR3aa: CASSQSRDRGYNQPQHF; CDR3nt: TGCGCCAGCAGCCAATCCCGGGACAGGGGTTACAATCAGCCCCAGCATTTT
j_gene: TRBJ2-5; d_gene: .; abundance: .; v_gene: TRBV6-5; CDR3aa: CASRDPRTNQETQYF; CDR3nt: TGTGCCAGCAGGGACCCCCGGACTAACCAAGAGACCCAGTACTTC
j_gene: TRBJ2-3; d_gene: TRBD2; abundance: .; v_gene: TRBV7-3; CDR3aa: CASSLTGSGGASSTDTQYF; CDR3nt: TGTGCCAGCAGCTTAACGGGTAGCGGGGGGGCCTCTAGCACAGATACGCAGTATTTT
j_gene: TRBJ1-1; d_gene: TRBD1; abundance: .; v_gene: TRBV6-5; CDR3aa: CASSYSTGMNTEAFF; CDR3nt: TGTGCCAGCAGTTACTCGACAGGGATGAACACTGAAGCTTTCTTT
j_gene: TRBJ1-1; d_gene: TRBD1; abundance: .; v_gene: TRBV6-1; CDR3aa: CASSDPFDRVYEAFF; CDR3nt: TGTGCCAGCAGTGACCCCTTCGACAGGGTGTATGAAGCTTTCTTT
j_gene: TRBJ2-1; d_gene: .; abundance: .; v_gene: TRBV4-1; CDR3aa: CASWDTNNEQFF; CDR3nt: TGCGCCAGCTGGGACACAAACAATGAGCAGTTCTTC
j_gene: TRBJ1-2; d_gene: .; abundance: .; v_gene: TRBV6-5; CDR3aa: CASSYEVNNYGYTF; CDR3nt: TGTGCCAGCAGTTACGAGGTTAATAACTATGGCTACACCTTC
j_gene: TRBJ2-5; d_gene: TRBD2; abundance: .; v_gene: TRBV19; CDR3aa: CASSFSGIAGQETQYF; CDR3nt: TGTGCCAGTAGCTTTTCAGGGATAGCGGGCCAAGAGACCCAGTACTTC
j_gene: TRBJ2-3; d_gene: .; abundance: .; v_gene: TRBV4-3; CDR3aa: CASSQRDSRTDTQYF; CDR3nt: TGCGCCAGCAGCCAACGGGACTCCCGCACAGATACGCAGTATTTT
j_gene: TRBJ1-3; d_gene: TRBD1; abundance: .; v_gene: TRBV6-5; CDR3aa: CASGRDRGGNTIYF; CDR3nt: TGTGCCAGCGGACGTGACAGGGGTGGAAACACCATATATTTT
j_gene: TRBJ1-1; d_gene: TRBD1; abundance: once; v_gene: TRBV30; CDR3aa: CAWRHRGLKTVHTEAFF; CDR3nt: TGTGCCTGGAGACACAGGGGGCTTAAAACGGTCCACACTGAAGCTTTCTTT
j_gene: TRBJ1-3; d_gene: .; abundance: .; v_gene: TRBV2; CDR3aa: CASSEALGPENTIYF; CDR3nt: TGTGCCAGCAGTGAAGCATTGGGCCCTGAAAACACCATATATTTT
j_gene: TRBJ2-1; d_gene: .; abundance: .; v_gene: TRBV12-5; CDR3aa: CASGLSTGNEQFF; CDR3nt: TGTGCTAGTGGTCTATCCACAGGTAATGAGCAGTTCTTC
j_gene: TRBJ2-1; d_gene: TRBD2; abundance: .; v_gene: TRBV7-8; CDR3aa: CASSLLRGGPSYNEQFF; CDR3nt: TGTGCCAGCAGCTTGCTCCGGGGGGGTCCCTCCTACAATGAGCAGTTCTTC
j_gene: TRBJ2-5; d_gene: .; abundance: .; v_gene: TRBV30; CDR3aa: CAWKIRETQYF; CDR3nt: TGTGCCTGGAAAATTCGAGAGACCCAGTACTTC
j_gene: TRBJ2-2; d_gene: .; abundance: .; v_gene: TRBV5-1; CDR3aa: CASSARPGLPETGELFF; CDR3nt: TGCGCCAGCAGCGCCCGACCTGGACTACCGGAGACCGGGGAGCTGTTTTTT
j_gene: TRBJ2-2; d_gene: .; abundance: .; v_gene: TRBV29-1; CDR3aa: CSVDKNTGELFF; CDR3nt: TGCAGCGTTGACAAGAACACCGGGGAGCTGTTTTTT
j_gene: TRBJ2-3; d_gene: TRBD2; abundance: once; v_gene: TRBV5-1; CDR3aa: CASSPRTSGAADTQYF; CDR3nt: TGCGCCAGCAGCCCTAGGACTAGCGGGGCGGCAGATACGCAGTATTTT
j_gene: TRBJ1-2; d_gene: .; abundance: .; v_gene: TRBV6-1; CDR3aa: CASRGDAGACTF; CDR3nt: TGTGCCAGCAGGGGCGACGCGGGGGCATGCACCTTC
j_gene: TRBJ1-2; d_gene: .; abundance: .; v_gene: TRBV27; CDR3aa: CASSSLDSFPYGYTF; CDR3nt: TGTGCCAGCAGTTCGCTTGACAGCTTTCCCTATGGCTACACCTTC
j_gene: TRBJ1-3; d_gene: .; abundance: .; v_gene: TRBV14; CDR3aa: CASSQGRRGLVRGGNTIYF; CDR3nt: TGTGCCAGCAGCCAAGGGAGAAGAGGATTGGTCAGGGGTGGAAACACCATATATTTT
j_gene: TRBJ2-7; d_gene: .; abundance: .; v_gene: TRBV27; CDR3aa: CASSLTPRDSYEQYF; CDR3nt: TGTGCCAGCAGTTTAACCCCCCGGGACTCCTACGAGCAGTACTTC
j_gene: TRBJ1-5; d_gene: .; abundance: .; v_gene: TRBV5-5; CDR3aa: CASSSGTLNQPQHF; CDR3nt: TGTGCCAGCAGTTCCGGGACACTCAATCAGCCCCAGCATTTT
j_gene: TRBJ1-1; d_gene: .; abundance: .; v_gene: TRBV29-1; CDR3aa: CSVVDLGRGTEAFF; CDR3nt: TGCAGCGTCGTCGACTTAGGCCGCGGCACTGAAGCTTTCTTT
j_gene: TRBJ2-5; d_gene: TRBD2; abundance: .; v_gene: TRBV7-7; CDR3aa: CASSASGEETQYF; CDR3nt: TGTGCTAGCAGCGCTAGCGGGGAAGAGACCCAGTACTTC
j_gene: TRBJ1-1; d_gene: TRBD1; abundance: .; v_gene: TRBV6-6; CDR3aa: CASGQGPSGKDTEAFF; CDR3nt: TGTGCCAGCGGACAGGGTCCCTCGGGCAAGGACACTGAAGCTTTCTTT
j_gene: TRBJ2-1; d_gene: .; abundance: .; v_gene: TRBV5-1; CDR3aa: CASSLAQGFNEQFF; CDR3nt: TGCGCCAGCAGCTTGGCTCAGGGATTCAATGAGCAGTTCTTC
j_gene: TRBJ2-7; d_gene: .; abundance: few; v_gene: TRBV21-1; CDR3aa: CASSTDRVYEQYF; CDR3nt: TGTGCCAGCAGCACGGACAGGGTCTACGAGCAGTACTTC
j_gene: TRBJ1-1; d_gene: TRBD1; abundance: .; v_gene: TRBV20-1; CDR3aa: CSAPTGSKAFF; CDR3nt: TGCAGTGCCCCGACAGGGAGCAAAGCTTTCTTT
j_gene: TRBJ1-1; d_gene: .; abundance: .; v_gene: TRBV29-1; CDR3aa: CSVTFRTEGSTEAFF; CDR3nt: TGCAGCGTTACTTTTCGGACAGAAGGAAGCACTGAAGCTTTCTTT
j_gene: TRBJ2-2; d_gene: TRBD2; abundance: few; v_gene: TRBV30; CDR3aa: CAWTSASGNTGELFF; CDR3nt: TGTGCCTGGACATCGGCTAGCGGTAACACCGGGGAGCTGTTTTTT
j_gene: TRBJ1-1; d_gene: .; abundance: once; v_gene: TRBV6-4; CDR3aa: CASSDSAGENTEAFF; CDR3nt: TGTGCCAGCAGTGACTCGGCGGGGGAGAACACTGAAGCTTTCTTT
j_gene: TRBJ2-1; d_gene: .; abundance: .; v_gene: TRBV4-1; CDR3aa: CASSALQGIWGHNEQFF; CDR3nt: TGCGCCAGCAGCGCACTTCAGGGGATTTGGGGACACAATGAGCAGTTCTTC
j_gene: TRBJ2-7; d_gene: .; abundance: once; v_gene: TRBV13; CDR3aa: CASSLGGGLDEQYF; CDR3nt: TGTGCCAGCAGCTTAGGCGGCGGTCTGGACGAGCAGTACTTC
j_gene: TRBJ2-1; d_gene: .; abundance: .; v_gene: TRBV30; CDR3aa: CAWSSLNNEQFF; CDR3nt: TGTGCCTGGAGTAGCCTAAACAATGAGCAGTTCTTC
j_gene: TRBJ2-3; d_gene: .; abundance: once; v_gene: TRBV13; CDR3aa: CASSLGRGTDTQYF; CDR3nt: TGTGCCAGCAGCTTAGGACGGGGCACAGATACGCAGTATTTT
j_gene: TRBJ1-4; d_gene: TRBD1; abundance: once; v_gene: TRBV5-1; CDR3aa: CASSPLQGAGNEKLFF; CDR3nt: TGCGCCAGCAGCCCTTTACAGGGGGCTGGTAATGAAAAACTGTTTTTT
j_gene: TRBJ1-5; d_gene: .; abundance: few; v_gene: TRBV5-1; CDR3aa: CASSLQGNQPQHF; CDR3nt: TGCGCCAGCAGCTTGCAGGGAAATCAGCCCCAGCATTTT
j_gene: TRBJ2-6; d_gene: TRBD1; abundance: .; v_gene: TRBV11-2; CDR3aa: CASLTLDRITGANVLTF; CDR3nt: TGTGCCAGCCTCACGTTGGACAGGATCACTGGGGCCAACGTCCTGACTTTC
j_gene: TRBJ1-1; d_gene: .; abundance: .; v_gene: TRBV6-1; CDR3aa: CASSENVRGTEAFF; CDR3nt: TGTGCCAGCAGTGAAAACGTCAGGGGCACTGAAGCTTTCTTT
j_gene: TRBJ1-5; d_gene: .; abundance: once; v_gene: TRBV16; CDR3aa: CVSSQGTNYGSNQPQHF; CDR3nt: TGTGTCAGCAGCCAAGGGACAAACTATGGGAGCAATCAGCCCCAGCATTTT